Following are 32 T cell receptor beta chains from one sample sequenced in a study of T cells in Graves' hyperthyroidism and ophthalmopathy. The CDR3 regions of TCR beta were amplified from RNA transcripts. In the first-round RT-PCR of the TCR CDR3, the HTBI primer set was used. Each CDR3 protein is one row after TCRdb ran MiXCR on the multiplex PCR reads. This sample yields about 420,000 distinct CDR3 sequences, of which around a sixth are seen a single time; approximately 14% belongs to the top ten. Sequences were obtained from blood. The source of these receptors is a young woman with Graves' hyperthyroidism.

This clonotype was detected ten times or more. This chain uses TRBV20-1 with TRBJ2-1; 13 nucleotides match TRBD2. There are 19 residues in the CDR3. V shed 0 bases, J shed 8 bases, and the junction held 16 bases outside the gene matches. Germline V gene lookup returns CDR1 DFQATT and CDR2 SNEGSKA (reference sequence). CDR3 bases: TGCAGTGCTAGAGACTCTGTTGGGGAAACTAGCGGGGGGGTGCATGAGCAGTTCTTC. Amino acids: CSARDSVGETSGGVHEQFF.

The chain couples TRBV7-6 to TRBJ2-2; a weak D match, TRBD1 (5 bases). Germline V CDR1 and CDR2: SGHVS, FNYEAQ. V lost 5 bases and J lost 7, with 14 bases in between. The CDR3 has 14 residues. This CDR3 reads CASSPSRGNGELFF. In DNA form, the CDR3 reads TGTGCCAGCAGCCCGTCTAGGGGTAACGGGGAGCTGTTTTTT.

This clonotype occurred many times. This chain links TRBV24-1 with TRBJ1-2; no clear D. Germline loops: CDR1 KGHDR, CDR2 SFDVKD. The CDR3 sequence is 13 residues long. Trimming cost V 4 bases and J 7 bases, with 12 bases left between them. Here the CDR3 DNA reads TGTGCCACCAGTGACCGAACCTACGGTGGCTACACCTTC. Amino acids: CATSDRTYGGYTF.

The sample holds many counts of this clonotype. The chain is built from TRBV11-2 and TRBJ2-7, with D possibly being TRBD1 or TRBD2 (5 bases each). The CDR3 has 14 residues. The germline V and J ends were trimmed by 5 bases and 6 bases, with 17 bases remaining between them. Looked up from germline, CDR1 is SGHAT and CDR2 is FQNNGV. CDR3 loop: CASSASSRGLEQYF. Written as DNA, the CDR3 is TGTGCCAGCAGCGCATCCTCGAGGGGCCTCGAGCAGTACTTC.

In its sample, this clonotype was seen a few times. V is TRBV15 and J is TRBJ1-4; D unresolved. Trimming pared 5 bases from V and 3 bases from J, leaving 10 bases between. CDR3 size: 14 residues. Per the germline V gene, CDR1 is LNHNV and CDR2 is YYDKDF (reference sequence). The CDR3 region is CATSPRRANEKLFF. For the CDR3, the DNA is TGTGCCACCAGCCCACGTCGAGCTAATGAAAAACTGTTTTTT.

This clonotype has at least ten counts. The gene calls are TRBV11-2 and TRBJ2-5; weak D call: TRBD2 (5 bases). Germline assignment: CDR1 SGHAT and CDR2 FQNNGV. The ends were cut back, 4 bases at V and 0 bases at J, with 9 bases in the middle. The CDR3 covers 14 residues. CDR3 amino acids: CASSYSGDQETQYF. The CDR3 DNA reads TGTGCCAGCAGCTACTCCGGGGACCAAGAGACCCAGTACTTC.

This clonotype showed up just a few times. The rearrangement links TRBV20-1 to TRBJ1-2; 8 nucleotides align to TRBD1. The germline V gene has CDR1 DFQATT and CDR2 SNEGSKA (reference sequence). This CDR3 is 13 amino acids long. V lost 5 bases to trimming and J lost 5 bases; unmatched junction nucleotides: 7. The CDR3 is CSALRTGSYGYTF. The CDR3 DNA is TGCAGTGCTTTAAGGACAGGGTCATATGGCTACACCTTC.

The V call is TRBV6-1, the J call TRBJ1-2, with D maybe TRBD1 (5 bases). The CDR3 loop spans 16 amino acids. The germline V gene has CDR1 MNHNS and CDR2 SASEGT. V shed 7 bases and J shed 2 bases, with 20 bases lying between them. Written as DNA, the CDR3 is TGTGCCAGCACTCACCCCCTCGCCTCAGGGAACTATGGCTACACCTTC. Its translation is CASTHPLASGNYGYTF.

This clonotype turned up a few times. This chain connects TRBV7-3 to TRBJ2-1, with 7 positions matching TRBD2. This CDR3 has 14 residues. Germline CDR1 is SGHTA and CDR2 is FQGTGA. V lost 5 bases, J lost 9 bases, and 10 bases stayed unmatched. CDR3 amino acids: CASSRVAGEGEQFF. The CDR3 DNA is TGTGCCAGCAGCCGGGTGGCGGGAGAAGGTGAGCAGTTCTTC.

On this clonotype itself: The junction shows a germline mismatch at one end, possibly a read error. The chain uses TRBV29-1 and TRBJ2-5, with TRBD1 as a possible D gene (6 bases). The CDR3 has 12 residues. The germline CDR1 and CDR2 sequences are SQVTM and ANQGSEA. The CDR3 protein is CSVSLGQEAQYF. For the CDR3, the DNA is TGCAGCGTTTCACTGGGACAAGAGGCCCAGTACTTC. Based on the CDR3 plus reference TRBV29-1 and TRBJ2-5, the full variable domain is SAVISQKPSRDICQRGTSLTIQCQVDSQVTMMFWYRQQPGQSLTLIATANQGSEATYESGFVIDKFPISRPNLTFSTLTVSNMSPEDSSIYLCSVSLGQEAQYFGPGTRLLVL.

The V gene is TRBV27, the J gene TRBJ2-1; the match to TRBD2 covers 8 bases. The CDR3 has 12 amino acids. Germline-derived CDR1 and CDR2 are MNHEY and SMNVEV (reference sequence). V lost 6 bases and J lost 8; bases outside the gene matches: 3. The DNA for the CDR3 is TGTGCCAGCAGCAAGACTAGCGATGAGCAGTTCTTC. The encoded protein is CASSKTSDEQFF.

As to this clonotype: Its ends do not fully match the called genes, so a read error is possible. This chain uses TRBV7-9 with TRBJ1-5; possible D gene TRBD1, 6 bases. Looked up from germline, CDR1 is SEHNR and CDR2 is FQNEAQ (reference sequence). This CDR3 is built from 17 residues. The CDR3 region has the DNA TGCGCCAGCAGCTTGGGCTCGGGGGCAGGCCTAAATCAGCCCCAGCATTTT. Translating gives CASSLGSGAGLNQPQHF. Together with reference TRBV7-9 and TRBJ1-5, the CDR3 gives the full variable domain: DTGVSQNPRHKITKRGQNVTFRCDPISEHNRLYWYRQTLGQGPEFLTYFQNEAQLEKSRLLSDRFSAERPKGSFSTLEIQRTEQGDSAMYLCASSLGSGAGLNQPQHFGDGTRLSIL.

This clonotype appeared many times. The chain uses TRBV7-9 and TRBJ2-5, with D perhaps TRBD2 (6 bases). CDR3 length: 15 amino acids. From germline, CDR1 is SEHNR and CDR2 FQNEAQ (reference sequence). Trimming took 4 bases from V and 5 from J, leaving 17 bases between them. DNA of the CDR3: TGTGCCAGCAGCTCGAGTTTGGCGGGGATGGAGACCCAGTACTTC. Translation: CASSSSLAGMETQYF.

The chain links TRBV7-6 to TRBJ2-2; D is unclear. Germline V gene data show CDR1 as SGHVS and CDR2 as FNYEAQ. The CDR3 covers 14 residues. Trimming removed 5 bases from V and 4 bases from J, with 11 bases in between. The CDR3 DNA sequence: TGTGCCAGCAGCCCGTCGATGGGCACCGGGGAGCTGTTTTTT. Translation: CASSPSMGTGELFF.

This clonotype was found many times. The chain has TRBV28 and TRBJ1-2, with no clear D. V lost 6 bases and J lost 0, with 11 bases in between. Germline-derived CDR1 and CDR2 are MDHEN and SYDVKM. This CDR3 is built from 14 residues. CDR3 in amino acids: CASRLTGSNYGYTF. CDR3 DNA sequence: TGTGCCAGCAGGCTCACGGGCTCTAACTATGGCTACACCTTC.

This chain links TRBV7-9 with TRBJ1-5, with 8 bases that match TRBD1. Germline CDR1 is SEHNR and CDR2 is FQNEAQ (reference sequence). V lost 5 bases to trimming and J lost 5 bases; unmatched junction nucleotides: 2. The CDR3 length is 13 residues. The CDR3 bases are TGTGCCAGCAGCAAGACAGGGGATCAGCCCCAGCATTTT. Translation gives CASSKTGDQPQHF.

The table lists this clonotype with many counts. V usage is TRBV7-9 and J usage is TRBJ1-1; D not resolved. Germline V lookup: CDR1 SEHNR, CDR2 FQNEAQ (reference sequence). CDR3 length equals 14 residues. Between the trimmed V and J ends, which lost 6 bases and 7 bases, there was a span of 18 bases. The CDR3 nucleotides are TGTGCCAGCAGTCCTCAGGTTCGAGCCAATGAAGCTTTCTTT. Encoded protein: CASSPQVRANEAFF. Variable domain in full (rest from reference TRBV7-9 and TRBJ1-1): DTGVSQNPRHKITKRGQNVTFRCDPISEHNRLYWYRQTLGQGPEFLTYFQNEAQLEKSRLLSDRFSAERPKGSFSTLEIQRTEQGDSAMYLCASSPQVRANEAFFGQGTRLTVV.

This chain links TRBV7-2 with TRBJ2-1; D not resolved. This CDR3 has 11 residues. Germline CDR1 reads SGHTA; CDR2 reads FQGNSA. V was trimmed by 5 bases and J by 7 bases, leaving 6 bases between them. The CDR3 DNA is TGTGCCAGCAGCCGAATAAATGAGCAGTTCTTC. It specifies CASSRINEQFF.

The rearrangement joins TRBV2 to TRBJ2-1; D might be TRBD1 or TRBD2, each matching 5 bases. Germline V gives CDR1 SNHLY, CDR2 FYNNEI. Deletions cut 6 bases from V and 6 bases from J, with 12 bases between. The CDR3 runs to 13 residues. CDR3 bases: TGTGCCAGCAGAAGGGACCTCGCCAATGAGCAGTTCTTC. It codes for CASRRDLANEQFF.

A few counts support this clonotype. This chain joins TRBV7-8 and TRBJ1-2; tentatively, D is TRBD1 (6 bases). Trimming took off 3 bases at V and 7 bases at J, with 9 bases between the two ends. The germline gives CDR1 SGHVS, CDR2 FQNEAQ. The CDR3 spans 12 residues. The CDR3 loop is CASSFRGAGYTF. The CDR3 DNA is TGTGCCAGCAGCTTCCGGGGGGCTGGCTACACCTTC. The full variable domain, with the rest looked up from reference TRBV7-8 and TRBJ1-2, is GAGVSQSPRYKVAKRGQDVALRCDPISGHVSLFWYQQALGQGPEFLTYFQNEAQLDKSGLPSDRFFAERPEGSVSTLKIQRTQQEDSAVYLCASSFRGAGYTFGSGTRLTVV.

This clonotype was detected ten times or more. This sequence joins TRBV7-2 and TRBJ2-1; 7 positions match TRBD1. V gave up 0 bases and J gave up 1 base; unmatched junction bases: 0. Germline CDR1 and CDR2: SGHTA and FQGNSA. The CDR3 loop spans 15 amino acids. The CDR3 loop is CASSLATGSYNEQFF. The CDR3 bases are TGTGCCAGCAGCTTAGCGACAGGGTCCTACAATGAGCAGTTCTTC.

At least ten counts were recorded for this clonotype. V gene TRBV11-3 combines with J gene TRBJ1-1; a weak D match, TRBD1 (5 bases). CDR1 and CDR2 from the germline V gene are SGHNT and YENEEA. Trimming shortened V by 1 base and J by 3 bases, and 12 bases separated the two germline ends. This CDR3 contains 15 residues. The CDR3 DNA follows: TGTGCCAGCAGCTTAGTAGGCCAGGGCCACACTGAAGCTTTCTTT. As protein: CASSLVGQGHTEAFF.

The J gene is TRBJ1-5, the V gene TRBV27; D possibly corresponds to TRBD1 (5 bases). CDR3 length: 15 residues. Trimming removed 1 base from V and 0 bases from J, with 7 bases in between. Germline CDR1 MNHEY, CDR2 SMNVEV (reference sequence). CDR3 DNA sequence: TGTGCCAGCAGTTTATTAGGGGTTAGCAATCAGCCCCAGCATTTT. This encodes CASSLLGVSNQPQHF.

The rearrangement uses TRBV12-3 or TRBV12-4 and TRBJ1-3; D ambiguous. The CDR3 is 15 residues long. The germline V and J ends were trimmed by 2 bases and 2 bases, with 10 bases remaining between them. The CDR3 spells CASSLSPGAGNTIYF. The CDR3 coding sequence is TGTGCCAGCAGTTTATCTCCCGGGGCTGGAAACACCATATATTTT.

This clonotype was seen at least ten times. The rearrangement uses TRBV19 and TRBJ1-4; D may be TRBD1 (6 bases). The CDR3 sequence is 15 residues long. The V gene lost 3 bases and the J gene lost 8 bases, with 16 bases spanning the gap. Germline V gene data show CDR1 as LNHDA and CDR2 as SQIVND (reference sequence). CDR3 sequence: CASSMVNREGEKLFF. CDR3 DNA sequence: TGTGCCAGTAGTATGGTGAACAGGGAAGGCGAAAAACTGTTTTTT.

V and J are TRBV5-4 and TRBJ1-4; D gene ambiguous. This CDR3 has 15 amino acids. The V gene lost 0 bases and the J gene lost 7 bases, with 13 bases spanning the gap. The germline V gene has CDR1 SGHNT and CDR2 YYREEE (reference sequence). Written as DNA, the CDR3 is TGTGCCAGCAGCTTGGATGCAGGAACTGGTGAAAAACTGTTTTTT. Translating it yields CASSLDAGTGEKLFF.

The chain has TRBV7-3 and TRBJ1-3, with D hard to call. V lost 5 bases to trimming and J lost 4 bases, with 12 bases between them. The germline gives CDR1 SGHTA, CDR2 FQGTGA. CDR3 length equals 14 residues. In nucleotides, the CDR3 is TGTGCCAGCAGCCTGGACGGTTGGGGAAACACCATATATTTT. Its protein is CASSLDGWGNTIYF.

The chain couples TRBV24-1 to TRBJ2-2; D is possibly TRBD1 or TRBD2 (5 bases each). In germline, CDR1 is KGHDR, CDR2 SFDVKD. V lost 4 bases, J lost 4 bases, and 18 bases lay in between. This CDR3 has 17 amino acids. CDR3 DNA sequence: TGTGCCACCAGTGAGAAAAAAGGGACGGTTGTCACCGGGGAGCTGTTTTTT. It is translated as CATSEKKGTVVTGELFF.

The rearrangement joins TRBV9 to TRBJ1-4, with 7 nucleotides matching TRBD1. J gave up 8 bases and V 5 bases, and 12 bases lay outside the gene matches. The CDR3 covers 15 residues. CDR1 and CDR2 from the germline V gene are SGDLS and YYNGEE. CDR3 in amino acids: CASSGAQGEREKLFF. The CDR3, as DNA: TGTGCCAGCAGTGGAGCCCAGGGGGAGCGCGAAAAACTGTTTTTT. Filled out from reference TRBV9 and TRBJ1-4, the complete variable domain reads DSGVTQTPKHLITATGQRVTLRCSPRSGDLSVYWYQQSLDQGLQFLIQYYNGEERAKGNILERFSAQQFPDLHSELNLSSLELGDSALYFCASSGAQGEREKLFFGSGTQLSVL.

The chain combines TRBV20-1 with TRBJ2-7, with D uncertain. Germline values: CDR1 DFQATT, CDR2 SNEGSKA (reference sequence). The CDR3 sequence is 12 residues long. V was clipped by 2 bases and J by 0 bases, with 5 bases between them. The CDR3 here is CSARTTSYEQYF. The DNA of the CDR3 is TGCAGTGCTAGAACTACCTCCTACGAGCAGTACTTC.

The chain links TRBV10-3 to TRBJ2-3; D gene ambiguous. V lost 5 bases and J lost 0, with 3 bases in between. The CDR3 covers 12 residues. Germline assignment: CDR1 ENHRY and CDR2 SYGVKD. CDR3 bases: TGTGCCATCAGTCTTAGCACAGATACGCAGTATTTT. Its protein is CAISLSTDTQYF.

This clonotype has only a few counts. The chain combines TRBV5-1 with TRBJ2-7; D gene uncertain. Trimming pared 0 bases from V and 0 bases from J, leaving 10 bases between. The CDR3 covers 15 residues. Germline-derived CDR1 and CDR2 are SGHRS and YFSETQ. The CDR3 here is CASSLAPQRSYEQYF. CDR3 bases: TGCGCCAGCAGCTTGGCTCCACAGCGCTCCTACGAGCAGTACTTC.